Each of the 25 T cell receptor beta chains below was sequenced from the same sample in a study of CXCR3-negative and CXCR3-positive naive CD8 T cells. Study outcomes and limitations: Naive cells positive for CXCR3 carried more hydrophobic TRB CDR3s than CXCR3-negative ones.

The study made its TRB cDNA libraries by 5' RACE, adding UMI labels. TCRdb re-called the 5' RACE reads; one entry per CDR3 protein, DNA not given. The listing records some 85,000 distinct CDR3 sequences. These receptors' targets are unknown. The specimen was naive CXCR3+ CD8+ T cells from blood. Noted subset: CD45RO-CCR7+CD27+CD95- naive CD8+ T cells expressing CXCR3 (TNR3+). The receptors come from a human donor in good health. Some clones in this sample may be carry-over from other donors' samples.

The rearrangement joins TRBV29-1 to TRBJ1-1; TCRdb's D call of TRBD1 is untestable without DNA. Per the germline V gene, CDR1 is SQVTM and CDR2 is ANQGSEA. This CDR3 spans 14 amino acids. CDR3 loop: CSVVFATVNTEAFF.

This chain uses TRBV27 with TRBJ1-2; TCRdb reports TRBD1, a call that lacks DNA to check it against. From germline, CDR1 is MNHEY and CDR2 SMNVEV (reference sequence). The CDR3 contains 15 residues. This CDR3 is CASRIMGTTGYGYTF.

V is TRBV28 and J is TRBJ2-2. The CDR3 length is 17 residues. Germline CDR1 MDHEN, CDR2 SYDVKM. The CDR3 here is CASSFMTVELVAGELFF.

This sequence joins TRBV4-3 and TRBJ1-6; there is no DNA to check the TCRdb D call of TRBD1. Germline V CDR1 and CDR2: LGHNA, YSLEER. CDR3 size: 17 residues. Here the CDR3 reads CASSQAVPGGSGSPLHF.

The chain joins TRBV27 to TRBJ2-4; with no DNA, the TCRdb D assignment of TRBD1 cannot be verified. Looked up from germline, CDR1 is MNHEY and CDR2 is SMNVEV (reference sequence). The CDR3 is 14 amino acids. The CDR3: CASSLVQGENIQYF.

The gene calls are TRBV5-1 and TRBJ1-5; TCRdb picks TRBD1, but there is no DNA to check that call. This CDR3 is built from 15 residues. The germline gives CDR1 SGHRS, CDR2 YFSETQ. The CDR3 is CASSLDGGGNQPQHF.

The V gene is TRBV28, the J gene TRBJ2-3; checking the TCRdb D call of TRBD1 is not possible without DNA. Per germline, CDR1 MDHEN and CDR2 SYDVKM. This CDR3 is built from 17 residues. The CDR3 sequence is CASSLFAAGQLADTQYF.

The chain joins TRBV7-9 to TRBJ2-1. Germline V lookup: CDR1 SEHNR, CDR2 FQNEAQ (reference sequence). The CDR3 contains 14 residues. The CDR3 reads CASTNQLSYNEQFF. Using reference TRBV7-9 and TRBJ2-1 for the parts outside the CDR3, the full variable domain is DTGVSQNPRHKITKRGQNVTFRCDPISEHNRLYWYRQTLGQGPEFLTYFQNEAQLEKSRLLSDRFSAERPKGSFSTLEIQRTEQGDSAMYLCASTNQLSYNEQFFGPGTRLTVL.

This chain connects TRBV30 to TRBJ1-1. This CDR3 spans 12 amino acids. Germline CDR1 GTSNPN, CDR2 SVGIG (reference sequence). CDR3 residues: CAWSTGSTEAFF.

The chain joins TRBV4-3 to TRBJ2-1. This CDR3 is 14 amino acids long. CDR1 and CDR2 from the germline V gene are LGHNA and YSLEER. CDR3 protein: CASSQDVLHNEQFF.

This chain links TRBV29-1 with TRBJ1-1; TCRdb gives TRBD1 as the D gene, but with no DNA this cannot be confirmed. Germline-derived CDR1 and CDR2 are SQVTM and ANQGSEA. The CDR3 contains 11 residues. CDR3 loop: CSVEHRAGAFF.

The CDR3 sequence: CASSFGQGTEAFF. This sequence joins TRBV7-7 and TRBJ1-1; TCRdb indicates TRBD1, and absent DNA this call remains unverified. The germline V gene encodes CDR1 SSHAT and CDR2 FNYEAQ (reference sequence). The CDR3 covers 13 residues.

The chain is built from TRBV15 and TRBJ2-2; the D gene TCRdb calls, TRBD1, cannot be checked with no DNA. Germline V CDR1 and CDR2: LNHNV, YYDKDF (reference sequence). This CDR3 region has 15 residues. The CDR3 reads CATSKDRANTGELFF.

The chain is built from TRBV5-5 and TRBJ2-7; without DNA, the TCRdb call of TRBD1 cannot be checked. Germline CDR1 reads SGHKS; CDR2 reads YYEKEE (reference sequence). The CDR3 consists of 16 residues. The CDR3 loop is CASSPVGGQRSYEQYF. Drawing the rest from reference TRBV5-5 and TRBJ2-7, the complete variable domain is DAGVTQSPTHLIKTRGQQVTLRCSPISGHKSVSWYQQVLGQGPQFIFQYYEKEERGRGNFPDRFSARQFPNYSSELNVNALLLGDSALYLCASSPVGGQRSYEQYFGPGTRLTVT.

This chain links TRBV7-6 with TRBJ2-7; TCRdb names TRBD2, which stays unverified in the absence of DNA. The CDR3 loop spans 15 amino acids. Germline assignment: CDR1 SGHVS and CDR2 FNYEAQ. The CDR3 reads CASSLGTSGSYEQYF.

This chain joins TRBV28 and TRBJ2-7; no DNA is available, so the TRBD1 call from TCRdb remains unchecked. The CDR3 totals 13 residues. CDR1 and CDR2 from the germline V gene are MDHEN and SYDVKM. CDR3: CAGGQGASYEQYF. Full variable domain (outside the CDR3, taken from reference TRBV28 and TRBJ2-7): DVKVTQSSRYLVKRTGEKVFLECVQDMDHENMFWYRQDPGLGLRLIYFSYDVKMKEKGDIPEGYSVSREKKERFSLILESASTNQTSMYLCAGGQGASYEQYFGPGTRLTVT.

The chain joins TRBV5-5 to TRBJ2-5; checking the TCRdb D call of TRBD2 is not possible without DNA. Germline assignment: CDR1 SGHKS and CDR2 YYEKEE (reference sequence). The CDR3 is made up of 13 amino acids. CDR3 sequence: CASSGTDQETQYF.

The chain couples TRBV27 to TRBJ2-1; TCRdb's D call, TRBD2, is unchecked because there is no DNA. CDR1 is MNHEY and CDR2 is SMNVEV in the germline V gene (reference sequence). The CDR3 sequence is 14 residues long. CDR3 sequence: CASSVRGAYNEQFF.

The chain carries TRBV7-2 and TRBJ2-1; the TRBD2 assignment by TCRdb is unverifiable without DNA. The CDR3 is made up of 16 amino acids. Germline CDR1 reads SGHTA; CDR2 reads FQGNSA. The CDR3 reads CASSILTSGGVSEQFF.

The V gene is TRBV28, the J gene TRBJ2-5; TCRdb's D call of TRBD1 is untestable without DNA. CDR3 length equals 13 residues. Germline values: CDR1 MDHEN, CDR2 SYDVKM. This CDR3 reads CASSPYPGETQYF.

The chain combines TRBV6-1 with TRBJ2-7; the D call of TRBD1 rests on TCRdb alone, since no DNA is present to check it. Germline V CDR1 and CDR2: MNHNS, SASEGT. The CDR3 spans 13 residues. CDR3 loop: CASKIPGAYEQYF.

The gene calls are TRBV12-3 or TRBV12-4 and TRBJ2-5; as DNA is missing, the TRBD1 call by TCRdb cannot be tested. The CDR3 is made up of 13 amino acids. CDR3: CASSAGQIETQYF.

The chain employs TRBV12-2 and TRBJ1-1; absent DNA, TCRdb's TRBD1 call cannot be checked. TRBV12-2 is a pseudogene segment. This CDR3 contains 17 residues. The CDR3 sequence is CASRLRCSRVCDTEAFF.

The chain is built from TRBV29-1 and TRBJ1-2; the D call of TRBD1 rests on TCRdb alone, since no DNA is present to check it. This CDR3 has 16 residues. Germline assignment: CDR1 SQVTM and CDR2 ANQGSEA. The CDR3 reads CSVPGAGPTTNYGYTF.

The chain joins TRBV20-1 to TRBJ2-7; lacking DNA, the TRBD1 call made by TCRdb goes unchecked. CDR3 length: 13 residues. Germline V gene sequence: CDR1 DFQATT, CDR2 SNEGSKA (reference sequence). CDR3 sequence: CSARDGQGRGQYF.